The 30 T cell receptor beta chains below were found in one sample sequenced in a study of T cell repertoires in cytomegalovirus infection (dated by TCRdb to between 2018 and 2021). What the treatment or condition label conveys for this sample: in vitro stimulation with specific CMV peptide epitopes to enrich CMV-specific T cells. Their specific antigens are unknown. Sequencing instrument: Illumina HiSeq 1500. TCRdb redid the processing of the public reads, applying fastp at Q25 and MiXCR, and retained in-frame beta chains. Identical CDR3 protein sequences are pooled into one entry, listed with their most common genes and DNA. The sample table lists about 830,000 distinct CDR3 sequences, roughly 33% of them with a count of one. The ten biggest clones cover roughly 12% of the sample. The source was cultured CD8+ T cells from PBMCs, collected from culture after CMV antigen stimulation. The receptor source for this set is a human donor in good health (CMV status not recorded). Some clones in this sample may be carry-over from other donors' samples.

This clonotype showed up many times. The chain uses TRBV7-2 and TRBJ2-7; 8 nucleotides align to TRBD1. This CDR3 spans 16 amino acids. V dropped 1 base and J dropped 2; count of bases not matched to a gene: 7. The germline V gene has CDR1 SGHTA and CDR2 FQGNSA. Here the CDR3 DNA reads TGTGCCAGCAGCTTAGGGGGTCAGGGGGCTGCCTACGAGCAGTACGTC. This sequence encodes CASSLGGQGAAYEQYV.

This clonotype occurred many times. In DNA form, the CDR3 reads TGTGCCAGCAGCTTAGGATCCCAGGGGGCGCCTTACAATGAGCAGTTCTTC. This translates into CASSLGSQGAPYNEQFF. This chain connects TRBV7-8 to TRBJ2-1; 8 bases fit TRBD1. Unmatched junction bases numbered 9, after V lost 1 base and J lost 4 bases. The CDR3 is made up of 17 amino acids. From germline, CDR1 is SGHVS and CDR2 FQNEAQ.

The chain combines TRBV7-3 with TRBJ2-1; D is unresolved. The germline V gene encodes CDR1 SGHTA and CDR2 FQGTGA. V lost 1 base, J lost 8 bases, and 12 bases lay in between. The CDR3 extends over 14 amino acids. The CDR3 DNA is TGTGCCAGCAGCTTAAGTGGTCGAGGTGATGAGCAGTTCTTC. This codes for CASSLSGRGDEQFF.

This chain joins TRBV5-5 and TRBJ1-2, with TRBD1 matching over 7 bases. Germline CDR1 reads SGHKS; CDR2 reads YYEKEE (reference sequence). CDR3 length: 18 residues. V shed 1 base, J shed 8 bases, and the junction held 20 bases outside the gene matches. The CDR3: CASSLFGMGRQGLEGYTF. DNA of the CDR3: TGTGCCAGCAGCTTGTTCGGGATGGGGAGACAGGGCCTGGAAGGCTACACCTTC.

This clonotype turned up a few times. The CDR3 DNA follows: TGTGCCAGCAGCTTAGCGCAGAAGAACCAAGAGACCCAGTACTTC. Translating it yields CASSLAQKNQETQYF. V is TRBV7-9 and J is TRBJ2-5; unclear D gene. From germline, CDR1 is SEHNR and CDR2 FQNEAQ (reference sequence). Trimming cost V 0 bases and J 0 bases, with 8 bases left between them. The CDR3 extends over 15 amino acids.

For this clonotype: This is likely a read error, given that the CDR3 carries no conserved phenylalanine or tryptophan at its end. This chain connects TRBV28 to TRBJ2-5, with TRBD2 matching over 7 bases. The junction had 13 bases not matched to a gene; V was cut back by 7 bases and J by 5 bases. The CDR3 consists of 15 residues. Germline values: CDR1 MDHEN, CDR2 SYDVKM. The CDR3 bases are TGTGCCAGCACTCGAACGGGAGGCCTGGTGGAGACCCAGTACTCC. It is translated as CASTRTGGLVETQYS.

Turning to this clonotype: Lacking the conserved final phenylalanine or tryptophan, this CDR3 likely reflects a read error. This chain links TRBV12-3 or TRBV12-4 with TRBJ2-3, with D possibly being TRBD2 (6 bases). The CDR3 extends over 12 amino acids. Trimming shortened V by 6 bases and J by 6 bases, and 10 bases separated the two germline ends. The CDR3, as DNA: TGTGCCAGCAGAGCGGAGGGGGATACGCAGTATTCT. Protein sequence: CASRAEGDTQYS.

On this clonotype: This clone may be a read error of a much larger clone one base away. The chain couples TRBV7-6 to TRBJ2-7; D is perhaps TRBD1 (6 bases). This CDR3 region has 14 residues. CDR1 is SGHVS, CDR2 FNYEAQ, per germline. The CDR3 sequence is CASSLAPGACEQYF. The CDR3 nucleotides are TGTGCTAGCAGCTTAGCGCCAGGGGCCTGCGAGCAGTACTTC.

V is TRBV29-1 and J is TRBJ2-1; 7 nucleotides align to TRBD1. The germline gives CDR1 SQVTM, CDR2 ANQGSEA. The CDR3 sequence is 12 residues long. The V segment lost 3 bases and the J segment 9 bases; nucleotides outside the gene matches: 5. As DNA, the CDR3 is TGCAGCGTTGATCTCAGGGGGTCTGAGCAGTTCTTC. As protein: CSVDLRGSEQFF.

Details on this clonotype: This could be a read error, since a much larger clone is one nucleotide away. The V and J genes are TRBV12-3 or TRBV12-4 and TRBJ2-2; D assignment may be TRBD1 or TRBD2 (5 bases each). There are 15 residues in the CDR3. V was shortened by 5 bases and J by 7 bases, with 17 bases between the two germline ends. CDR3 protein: CASSPGPFRIGELFF. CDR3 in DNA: TGTGCCAGCAGTCCGGGACCCTTTAGGATCGGGGAGCTGTTTTTT.

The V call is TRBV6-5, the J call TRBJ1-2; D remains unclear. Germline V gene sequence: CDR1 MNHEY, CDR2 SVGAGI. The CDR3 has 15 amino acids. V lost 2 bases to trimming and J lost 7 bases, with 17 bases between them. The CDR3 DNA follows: TGTGCCAGCAGTTACCGGGCCCCAATTTCTGGTGGCTACACCTTC. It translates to CASSYRAPISGGYTF.

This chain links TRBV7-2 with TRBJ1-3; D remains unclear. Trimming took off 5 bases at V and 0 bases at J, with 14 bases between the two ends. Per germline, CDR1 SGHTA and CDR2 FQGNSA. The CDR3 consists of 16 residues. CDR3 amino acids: CASSPWTGGSGNTIYF. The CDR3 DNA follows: TGTGCCAGCAGCCCTTGGACCGGTGGCTCTGGAAACACCATATATTTT.

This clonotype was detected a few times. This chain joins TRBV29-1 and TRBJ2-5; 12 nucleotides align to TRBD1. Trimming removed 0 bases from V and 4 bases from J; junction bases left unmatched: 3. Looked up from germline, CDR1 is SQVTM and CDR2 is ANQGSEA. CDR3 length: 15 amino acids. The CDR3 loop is CSVEDGDRGRETQYF. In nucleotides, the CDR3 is TGCAGCGTTGAAGATGGGGACAGGGGGCGAGAGACCCAGTACTTC.

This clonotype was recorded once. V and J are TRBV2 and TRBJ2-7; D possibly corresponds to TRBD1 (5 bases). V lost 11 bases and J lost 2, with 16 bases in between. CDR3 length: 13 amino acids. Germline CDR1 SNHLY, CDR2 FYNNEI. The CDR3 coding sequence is TGTGCCCTCTCCAAGGCAGGGACCTACGAGCAGTACTTC. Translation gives CALSKAGTYEQYF.

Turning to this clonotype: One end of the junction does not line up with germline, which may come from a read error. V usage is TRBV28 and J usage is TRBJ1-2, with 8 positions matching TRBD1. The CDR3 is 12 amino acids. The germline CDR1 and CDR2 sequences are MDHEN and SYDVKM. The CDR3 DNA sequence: TGTGTCAGCAGAACAGGGGGCTATGGCTACACCTTC. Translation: CVSRTGGYGYTF.

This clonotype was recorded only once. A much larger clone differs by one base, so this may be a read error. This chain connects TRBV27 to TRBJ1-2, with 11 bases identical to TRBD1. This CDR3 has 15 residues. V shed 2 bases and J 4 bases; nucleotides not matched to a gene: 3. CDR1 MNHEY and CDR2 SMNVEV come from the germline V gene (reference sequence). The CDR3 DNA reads TGTGCCAGCAGTTTAGCCGGGACAGGGGGCTATGGCTACACCTTC. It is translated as CASSLAGTGGYGYTF.

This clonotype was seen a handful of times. The CDR3 DNA follows: TGCGCCAGCAGCCCCGGGACTAGTAACTACAATGAGCAGTTCTTC. It encodes CASSPGTSNYNEQFF. The J gene is TRBJ2-1, the V gene TRBV5-1, with 8 bases identical to TRBD2. Trimming removed 4 bases from V and 3 bases from J; junction bases left unmatched: 6. Per the germline V gene, CDR1 is SGHRS and CDR2 is YFSETQ. The CDR3 spans 15 residues.

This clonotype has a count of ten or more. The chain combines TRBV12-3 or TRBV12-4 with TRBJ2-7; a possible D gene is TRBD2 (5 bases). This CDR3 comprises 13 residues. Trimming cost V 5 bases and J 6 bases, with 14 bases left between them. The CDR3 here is CASSARPGVEQYF. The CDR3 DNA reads TGTGCCAGCAGTGCCAGACCCGGGGTCGAGCAGTACTTC.

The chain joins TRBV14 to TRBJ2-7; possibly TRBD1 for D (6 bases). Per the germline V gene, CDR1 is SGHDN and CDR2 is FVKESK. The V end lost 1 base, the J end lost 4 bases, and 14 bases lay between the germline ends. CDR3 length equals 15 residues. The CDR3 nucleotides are TGTGCCAGCAGCCAAGCGCGGACAGATCCATACGAGCAGTACTTC. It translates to CASSQARTDPYEQYF. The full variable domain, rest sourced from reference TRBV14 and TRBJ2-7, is EAGVTQFPSHSVIEKGQTVTLRCDPISGHDNLYWYRRVMGKEIKFLLHFVKESKQDESGMPNNRFLAERTGGTYSTLKVQPAELEDSGVYFCASSQARTDPYEQYFGPGTRLTVT.

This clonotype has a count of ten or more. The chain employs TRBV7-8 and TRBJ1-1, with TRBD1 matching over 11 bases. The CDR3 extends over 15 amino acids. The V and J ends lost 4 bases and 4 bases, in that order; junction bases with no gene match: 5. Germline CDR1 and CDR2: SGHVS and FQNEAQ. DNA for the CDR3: TGTGCCAGCAGCTACCCCGGGACAGGGGGCACTGAAGCTTTCTTT. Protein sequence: CASSYPGTGGTEAFF.

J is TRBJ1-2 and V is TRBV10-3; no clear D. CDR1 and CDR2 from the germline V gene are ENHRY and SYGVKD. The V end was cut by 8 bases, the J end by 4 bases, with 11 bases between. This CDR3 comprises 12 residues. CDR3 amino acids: CAIRTEIYGYTF. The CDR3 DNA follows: TGTGCCATCCGCACAGAAATCTATGGCTACACCTTC.

The CDR3 nucleotides are TGTGCCAGCAGCGGGCAGGGACGAACCTATAATTCACCCCTCCACTTT. It translates to CASSGQGRTYNSPLHF. The V and J genes are TRBV6-5 and TRBJ1-6; tentatively, D is TRBD1 (5 bases). The V gene lost 6 bases and the J gene lost 2 bases, with 14 bases spanning the gap. Germline assignment: CDR1 MNHEY and CDR2 SVGAGI. The CDR3 extends over 16 amino acids.

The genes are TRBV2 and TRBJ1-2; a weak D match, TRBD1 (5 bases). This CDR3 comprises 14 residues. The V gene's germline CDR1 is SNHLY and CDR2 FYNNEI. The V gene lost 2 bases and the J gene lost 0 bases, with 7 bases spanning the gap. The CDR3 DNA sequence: TGTGCCAGCAGTGAAATAGGGGCTAACTATGGCTACACCTTC. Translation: CASSEIGANYGYTF.

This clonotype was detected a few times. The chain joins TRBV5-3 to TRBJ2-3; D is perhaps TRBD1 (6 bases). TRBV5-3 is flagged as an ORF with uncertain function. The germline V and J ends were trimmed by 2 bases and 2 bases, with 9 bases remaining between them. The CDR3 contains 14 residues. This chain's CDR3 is CARSFQGLTDTQYF. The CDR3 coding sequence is TGTGCCAGAAGCTTCCAGGGGCTCACAGATACGCAGTATTTT.

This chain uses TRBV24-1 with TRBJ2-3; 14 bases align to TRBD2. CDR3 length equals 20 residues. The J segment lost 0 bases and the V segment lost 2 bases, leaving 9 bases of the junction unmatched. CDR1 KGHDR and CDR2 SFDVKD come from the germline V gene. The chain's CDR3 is CATSDSTGLAGATSTDTQYF. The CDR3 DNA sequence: TGTGCCACCAGTGATTCGACGGGACTAGCGGGGGCCACTAGCACAGATACGCAGTATTTT.

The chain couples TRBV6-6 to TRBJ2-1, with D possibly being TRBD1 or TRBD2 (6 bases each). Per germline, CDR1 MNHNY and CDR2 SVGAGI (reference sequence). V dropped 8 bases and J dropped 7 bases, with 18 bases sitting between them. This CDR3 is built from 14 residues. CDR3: CASETWGAFNEQFF. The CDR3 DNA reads TGTGCCAGCGAAACCTGGGGGGCCTTTAATGAGCAGTTCTTC.

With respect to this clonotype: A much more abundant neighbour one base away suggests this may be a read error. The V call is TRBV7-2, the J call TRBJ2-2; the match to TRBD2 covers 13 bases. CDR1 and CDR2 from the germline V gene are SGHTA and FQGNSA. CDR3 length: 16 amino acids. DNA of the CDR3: TGTGCCAGCAGCCAGCCGGGACTAGCGGGAACCGGGGAGCTGTCTTTT. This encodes CASSQPGLAGTGELSF.

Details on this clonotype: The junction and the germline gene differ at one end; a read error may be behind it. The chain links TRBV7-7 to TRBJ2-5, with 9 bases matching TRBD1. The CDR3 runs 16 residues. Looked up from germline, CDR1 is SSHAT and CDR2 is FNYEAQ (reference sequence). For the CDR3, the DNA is TGTGCTAGCATCCTCGGGACAGGGATTAGGGAAGAGACCCAGTACTTC. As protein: CASILGTGIREETQYF.

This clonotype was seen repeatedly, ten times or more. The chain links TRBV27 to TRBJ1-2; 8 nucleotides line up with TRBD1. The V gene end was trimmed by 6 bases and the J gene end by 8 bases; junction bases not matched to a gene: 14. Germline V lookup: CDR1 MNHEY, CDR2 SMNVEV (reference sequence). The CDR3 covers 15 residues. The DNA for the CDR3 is TGTGCCAGCAGCTTAATCGGGACAGGCAGTTGGGGCTACACCTTC. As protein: CASSLIGTGSWGYTF.

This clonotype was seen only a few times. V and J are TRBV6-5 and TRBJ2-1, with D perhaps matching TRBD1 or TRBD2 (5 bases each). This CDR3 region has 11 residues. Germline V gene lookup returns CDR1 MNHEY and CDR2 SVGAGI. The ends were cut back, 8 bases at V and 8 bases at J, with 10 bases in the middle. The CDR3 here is CASFTGHEQFF. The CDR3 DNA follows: TGTGCCAGCTTCACGGGGCATGAGCAGTTCTTC.